Each of the 5 T cell receptor beta chains below was sequenced from the same sample in a study of T cell changes during pregnancy in multiple sclerosis. Profiling relied on immunoSEQ multiplex PCR, and the TCRdb table lists in-frame clones only, not all of them. Altogether 70,000 to 75,000 clones are present, around 90% being singletons, with the ten largest covering less than 2.5%. Specimen: peripheral blood, collected in the second trimester of pregnancy. These receptors were taken from a female donor in good health, enrolled as a control in a pregnancy study.

The rearrangement links TRBV6-4 to TRBJ1-1; D gene unclear. Deletions cut 2 bases from V and 10 bases from J, with 26 bases between. The CDR3 length is 17 residues. Germline assignment: CDR1 MRHNA and CDR2 SNTAGT. DNA for the CDR3: TGTGCCAGCAGTGACGGGGAGACACCGGGAAGACAAGCGGGAGCTTTCTTT. This codes for CASSDGETPGRQAGAFF.

The rearrangement joins TRBV5-1 to TRBJ1-2, with a tentative D call TRBD1 (5 bases). This CDR3 region has 14 residues. Germline values: CDR1 SGHRS, CDR2 YFSETQ. V shed 0 bases and J shed 4 bases, with 10 bases lying between them. The CDR3: CASSLDRGSYGYTF. In nucleotides, the CDR3 is TGCGCCAGCAGCTTGGATAGGGGTTCCTATGGCTACACCTTC.

The chain links TRBV6-4 to TRBJ2-1; 10 positions match TRBD2. With V trimmed by 5 bases and J by 7 bases, 8 bases remained unmatched. CDR1 and CDR2 from the germline V gene are MRHNA and SNTAGT. CDR3 size: 15 residues. CDR3 nucleotides: TGTGCCAGCAGTCCAAGCGGGGGGGCGTTTAATGAGCAGTTCTTC. This encodes CASSPSGGAFNEQFF.

This clone was seen a single time. Other DNA sequences in this specimen translate into the identical CDR3. The rearrangement links TRBV27 to TRBJ2-7; 7 bases fit TRBD1. CDR1 MNHEY and CDR2 SMNVEV come from the germline V gene (reference sequence). This CDR3 is built from 13 residues. The V gene end was trimmed by 6 bases and the J gene end by 6 bases; junction bases not matched to a gene: 8. The DNA for the CDR3 is TGTGCCAGCAGCCCCGCAACAGGGGTCGAGCAGTACTTC. Translation gives CASSPATGVEQYF.

The chain carries TRBV18 and TRBJ1-5; 8 bases are shared with TRBD1. The CDR3 sequence is 13 residues long. Germline-derived CDR1 and CDR2 are KGHSH and LQKENI. V shed 3 bases, J shed 5 bases, and the junction held 0 bases outside the gene matches. In nucleotides, the CDR3 is TGTGCCAGCTCACCGGACAGGGATCAGCCCCAGCATTTT. Protein: CASSPDRDQPQHF.